The clone carrying this TCR beta chain was picked up many times. This record belongs to a study of T cells in Graves' hyperthyroidism and ophthalmopathy. Stability of Graves' hyperthyroidism was defined as absent ophthalmopathy progression within 18 months. Uncontrolled infection, other autoimmune disease, pregnancy or lactation disqualified patients from enrolment. Trimming left V 0 bases short and J 2 bases short, with 11 bases between. The germline CDR1 and CDR2 sequences are SGHTA and FQGNSA. CDR3 length: 16 amino acids. RNA transcripts were the template for amplifying TCR beta CDR3 regions. TCR CDR3 regions were first amplified by RT-PCR with HTBI primers. TCRdb reprocessed the multiplex PCR reads via MiXCR and lists one record per CDR3 protein. Here the sample spans a few hundred thousand distinct CDR3 sequences, around a sixth being singletons.

Material: blood. The genes are TRBV7-2 and TRBJ1-5; no firm D call. The clonotype was recovered from a woman aged 25 to 39 with Graves' hyperthyroidism. The CDR3 here is CASSLAGTNRNQPQHF. The CDR3 DNA follows: TGTGCCAGCAGCTTAGCGGGAACGAACCGCAATCAGCCCCAGCATTTT.